These 12 T cell receptor beta chains came from one sample sequenced in a study of blood T cell repertoires in COVID-19. Clones were read by immunoSEQ multiplex PCR, and TCRdb kept only the in-frame ones, dropping some. The sample holds tens of thousands of clones; around 80% are singletons and the top ten take around 22%. Sequenced input: peripheral blood. These receptors were obtained from a woman aged 55-75 years with acute or convalescent COVID-19.

The chain combines TRBV24-1 with TRBJ2-1, with D unclear. CDR1 is KGHDR, CDR2 SFDVKD, per germline. V lost 0 bases, J lost 5 bases, and 4 bases lay in between. CDR3 length: 13 amino acids. This chain's CDR3 is CATSDLSHNEQFF. CDR3 nucleotide sequence: TGTGCCACCAGTGATTTGAGCCACAATGAGCAGTTCTTC.

The rearrangement joins TRBV5-6 to TRBJ1-1; TRBD1 might be the D (5 bases). Between the trimmed V and J ends, which lost 2 bases and 2 bases, there was a span of 7 bases. The CDR3 spans 13 residues. CDR1 SGHDT and CDR2 YYEEEE come from the germline V gene. CDR3 nucleotides: TGTGCCAGCAGCTTCAGGGTCAACACTGAAGCTTTCTTT. Its protein is CASSFRVNTEAFF.

V gene TRBV11-2 combines with J gene TRBJ1-3; D is unclear. Germline CDR1 and CDR2: SGHAT and FQNNGV. Deletions cut 2 bases from V and 4 bases from J, with 6 bases between. There are 13 residues in the CDR3. The CDR3 DNA reads as TGTGCCAGCAGCTTAACGGGAGGAAACACCATATATTTT. It codes for CASSLTGGNTIYF.

The chain is built from TRBV24-1 and TRBJ1-5; no definite D call. The germline gives CDR1 KGHDR, CDR2 SFDVKD. The CDR3 has 13 residues. Trimming removed 12 bases from V and 3 bases from J, with 14 bases in between. As DNA, the CDR3 is TGTGCCTCCCAGGCAGGCGACAATCAGCCCCAGCATTTT. Translating it yields CASQAGDNQPQHF.

The rearrangement uses TRBV14 and TRBJ1-6, with a weak D call TRBD1 (5 bases). This CDR3 region has 18 residues. V was cut by 4 bases and J by 3 bases, with 19 bases left in between. Germline lookup yields CDR1 SGHDN and CDR2 FVKESK. The CDR3 loop reads CASSLGMGGGDYNSPLHF. CDR3 nucleotides: TGTGCCAGCAGCCTCGGAATGGGGGGGGGAGACTATAATTCACCCCTCCACTTT.

The chain links TRBV6-5 to TRBJ2-7; TRBD1 aligns across 10 bases. The germline CDR1 and CDR2 sequences are MNHEY and SVGAGI. Unmatched junction bases numbered 6, after V lost 10 bases and J lost 3 bases. There are 13 residues in the CDR3. The DNA for the CDR3 is TGTGCCATCCGACAGGGGGCAGGCTACGAGCAGTACTTC. Its protein is CAIRQGAGYEQYF.

The chain links TRBV27 to TRBJ2-1; 11 bases map to TRBD1. The CDR3 extends over 15 amino acids. V dropped 6 bases and J dropped 3; count of bases not matched to a gene: 4. Germline values: CDR1 MNHEY, CDR2 SMNVEV (reference sequence). CDR3 residues: CASSRDRGYYNEQFF. The CDR3 DNA is TGTGCCAGCAGCAGGGACAGGGGGTACTACAATGAGCAGTTCTTC.

The gene calls are TRBV27 and TRBJ1-2; 12 bases map to TRBD1. Unmatched junction bases numbered 8, after V lost 4 bases and J lost 2 bases. This CDR3 contains 17 residues. In germline, CDR1 is MNHEY, CDR2 SMNVEV (reference sequence). The CDR3 sequence: CASSSRDRGLRNYGYTF. The CDR3, as DNA: TGTGCCAGCAGTTCCCGGGACAGGGGGCTGAGAAACTATGGCTACACCTTC.

The CDR3 here is CASSPTLLAGGHAEQYF. DNA of the CDR3: TGTGCCAGCAGCCCGACGTTATTGGCGGGGGGGCATGCCGAGCAGTACTTC. The chain carries TRBV3-1 (or the pseudogene TRBV3-2) and TRBJ2-7; 9 bases map to TRBD2. The V gene end was trimmed by 4 bases and the J gene end by 6 bases; junction bases not matched to a gene: 16. The CDR3 runs 17 residues. Germline V gene data show CDR1 as LGHDT and CDR2 as YNNKEL (reference sequence).

This chain uses TRBV5-6 with TRBJ2-2, with TRBD1 matching over 7 bases. This CDR3 is built from 16 residues. After removal of 6 bases from V and 3 bases from J, the junction contained 11 bases not matched to a gene. CDR1 is SGHDT, CDR2 YYEEEE, per germline. This CDR3 is CASTNLDRADTGELFF. The CDR3 DNA follows: TGTGCCAGCACCAATTTAGACAGGGCGGACACCGGGGAGCTGTTTTTT.

The rearrangement uses TRBV7-8 and TRBJ1-2; a possible D gene is TRBD1 (5 bases). The CDR3 covers 14 residues. V lost 5 bases to trimming and J lost 4 bases, with 14 bases between them. Germline V gene data show CDR1 as SGHVS and CDR2 as FQNEAQ. CDR3 in DNA: TGTGCCAGCAGCCGAGAGGGGTCAAGCTATGGCTACACCTTC. Amino acid sequence: CASSREGSSYGYTF.

The rearrangement links TRBV6-5 to TRBJ1-5; perhaps TRBD1 as D (5 bases). Germline values: CDR1 MNHEY, CDR2 SVGAGI. The CDR3 length is 15 residues. V dropped 6 bases and J dropped 2 bases, with 14 bases sitting between them. The CDR3 here is CASRRASGGNQPQHF. In nucleotides, the CDR3 is TGTGCCAGCAGGAGGGCCTCGGGGGGCAATCAGCCCCAGCATTTT.